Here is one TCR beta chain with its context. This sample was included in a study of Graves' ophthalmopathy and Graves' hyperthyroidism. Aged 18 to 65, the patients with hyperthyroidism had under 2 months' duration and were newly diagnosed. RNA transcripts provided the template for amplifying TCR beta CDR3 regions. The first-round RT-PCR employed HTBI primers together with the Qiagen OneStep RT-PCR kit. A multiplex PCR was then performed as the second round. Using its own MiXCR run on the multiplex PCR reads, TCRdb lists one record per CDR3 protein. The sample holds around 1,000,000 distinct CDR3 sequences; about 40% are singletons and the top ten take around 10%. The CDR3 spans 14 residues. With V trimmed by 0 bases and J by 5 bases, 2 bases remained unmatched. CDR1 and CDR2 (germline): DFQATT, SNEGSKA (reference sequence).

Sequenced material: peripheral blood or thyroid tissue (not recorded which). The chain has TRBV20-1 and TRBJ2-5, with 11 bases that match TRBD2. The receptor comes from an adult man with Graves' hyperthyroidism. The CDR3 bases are TGCAGTGCTAGAGATAGCGGGAGGGCCGAGACCCAGTACTTC. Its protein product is CSARDSGRAETQYF.